The entry below gives a single T cell receptor (beta chain) sequence along with its context. Its antigen is as yet unknown. This CDR3 region has 12 residues. Looked up from germline, CDR1 is MNHNY and CDR2 is SVGAGI (reference sequence). With 5 bases clipped from V and 4 bases from J, the junction kept 0 bases outside the gene matches. The table came from immunoSEQ multiplex PCR; TCRdb's copy has only in-frame clones and leaves some out. The data show tens of thousands of clones, 86% seen once. These data come from a study of T cells in localized non-small cell lung cancer. Study results and caveats: Because only a single region of the tumor was sequenced, heterogeneity remains possible.

This clonotype was obtained from a male donor at least 60 years old with stage III squamous cell lung carcinoma. The chain carries TRBV6-6 and TRBJ2-5; 8 bases map to TRBD1. Source: peripheral blood, taken before any cancer treatment. The CDR3 bases are TGTGCCAGCAGTGACAGGGGAGAGACCCAGTACTTC. This encodes CASSDRGETQYF.